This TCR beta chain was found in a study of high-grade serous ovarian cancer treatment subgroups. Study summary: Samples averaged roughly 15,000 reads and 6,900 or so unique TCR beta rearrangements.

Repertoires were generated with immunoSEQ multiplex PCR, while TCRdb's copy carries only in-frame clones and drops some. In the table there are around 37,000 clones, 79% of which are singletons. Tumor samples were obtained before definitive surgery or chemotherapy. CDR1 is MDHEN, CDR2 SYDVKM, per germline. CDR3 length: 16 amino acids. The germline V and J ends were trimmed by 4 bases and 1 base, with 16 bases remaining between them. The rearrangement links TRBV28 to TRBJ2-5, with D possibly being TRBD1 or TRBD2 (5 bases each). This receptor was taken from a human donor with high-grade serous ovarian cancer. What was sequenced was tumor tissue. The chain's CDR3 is CASSSPGRESQETQYF. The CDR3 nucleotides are TGTGCCAGCAGTTCTCCCGGCAGGGAGTCCCAAGAGACCCAGTACTTC.